The sequence of this T cell receptor (beta chain) was determined in a study of blood T cell repertoires in COVID-19. V lost 2 bases to trimming and J lost 4 bases; unmatched junction nucleotides: 6. The CDR3 has 15 residues. The V gene's germline CDR1 is SGHTS and CDR2 YDEGEE. The data were produced by immunoSEQ multiplex PCR, yet TCRdb's version contains in-frame clones alone and is incomplete. Among roughly 58,000 clones listed, about 75% were seen once. Specimen: PBMCs or T cells enriched from blood (not recorded which). This TCR came from a woman in her sixties who had been exposed to COVID-19. The chain joins TRBV5-8 to TRBJ2-5; TRBD2 aligns across 9 bases. The CDR3 is CASSLPSGIGETQYF. The CDR3 DNA is TGTGCCAGCAGCTTACCTAGCGGGATCGGAGAGACCCAGTACTTC.